This T cell receptor (beta chain) is drawn from a study of T cell repertoires in cytomegalovirus infection. Study context: CMV infection plus the matching HLA type was flagged by public TCR beta signatures.

The germline V gene encodes CDR1 SGHRS and CDR2 YFSETQ. The CDR3 runs to 18 residues. Trimming removed 6 bases from V and 1 base from J; junction bases left unmatched: 10. TCRdb used MiXCR to reprocess the reads, holding one entry per CDR3 protein. The sample holds 310,000 or so distinct CDR3 sequences, 20% to 30% seen once. The rearrangement joins TRBV5-1 to TRBJ2-3; 14 bases fit TRBD2. The TCR originated in a human donor in good health (CMV status not recorded). Some clones in this sample may be carry-over from other donors' samples. The specimen was PBMCs. Written as DNA, the CDR3 is TGCGCCAGCACCCAAAGACTAGCGGGAGGGCTTGGCACAGATACGCAGTATTTT. Amino acids: CASTQRLAGGLGTDTQYF.